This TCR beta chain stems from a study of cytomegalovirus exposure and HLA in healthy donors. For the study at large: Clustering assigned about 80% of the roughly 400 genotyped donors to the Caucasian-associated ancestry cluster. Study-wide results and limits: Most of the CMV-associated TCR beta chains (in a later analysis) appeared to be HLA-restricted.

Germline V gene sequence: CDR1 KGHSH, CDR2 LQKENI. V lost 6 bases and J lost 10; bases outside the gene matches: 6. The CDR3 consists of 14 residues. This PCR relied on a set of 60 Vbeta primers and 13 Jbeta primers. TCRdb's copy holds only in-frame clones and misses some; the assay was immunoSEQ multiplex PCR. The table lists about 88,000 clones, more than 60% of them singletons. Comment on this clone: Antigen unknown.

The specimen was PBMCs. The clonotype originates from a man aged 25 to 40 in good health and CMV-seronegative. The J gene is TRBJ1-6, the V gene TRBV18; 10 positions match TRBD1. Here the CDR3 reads CASSPGQGRSPLHF. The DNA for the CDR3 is TGTGCCAGCTCCCCGGGACAGGGGAGATCACCCCTCCACTTT.